The 13 T cell receptor beta chains in this list originate from one sample, sequenced in a study of blood T cell repertoires in COVID-19. Data came from immunoSEQ multiplex PCR; TCRdb stores just in-frame clones and leaves some out. The sample holds some 180,000 clones, about 89% seen once. The sequenced material came from peripheral blood. The receptors come from a man aged 40-49 years with acute or convalescent COVID-19.

This sequence joins TRBV5-5 and TRBJ1-6; TRBD1 agrees at 8 bases. Unmatched junction bases numbered 9, after V lost 4 bases and J lost 9 bases. CDR3 length: 15 residues. Per germline, CDR1 SGHKS and CDR2 YYEKEE (reference sequence). CDR3 sequence reads: CASSPTGVEGSPLHF. The DNA for the CDR3 is TGTGCCAGCAGCCCGACAGGGGTTGAAGGTTCACCCCTCCACTTT.

The rearrangement uses TRBV24-1 and TRBJ1-5, with a possible D match to TRBD1 (6 bases). CDR1 and CDR2 from the germline V gene are KGHDR and SFDVKD. The CDR3 contains 16 residues. Trimming shortened V by 12 bases and J by 1 base, and 21 bases separated the two germline ends. CDR3 region: CAPKEKTGKSNQPQHF. The CDR3 nucleotides read TGTGCCCCCAAGGAAAAAACAGGGAAAAGCAATCAGCCCCAGCATTTT.

In DNA form, the CDR3 reads TGTGCCTGGAGTGTAGGTAGCGGGGGCACAGATACGCAGTATTTT. It codes for CAWSVGSGGTDTQYF. This chain connects TRBV30 to TRBJ2-3; 8 bases align to TRBD2. With V trimmed by 0 bases and J by 1 base, 3 bases remained unmatched. CDR1 and CDR2 (germline): GTSNPN, SVGIG (reference sequence). The CDR3 is 15 residues long.

The chain has TRBV5-4 and TRBJ2-1, with TRBD2 identical over 10 bases. The J segment lost 10 bases and the V segment lost 4 bases, leaving 8 bases of the junction unmatched. Per germline, CDR1 SGHNT and CDR2 YYREEE (reference sequence). This CDR3 contains 14 residues. This CDR3 is CASSTGTSVFEQFF. The CDR3 DNA reads as TGTGCCAGCAGCACCGGGACTAGCGTATTCGAGCAGTTCTTC.

The rearrangement joins TRBV11-1 to TRBJ2-7; 8 positions agree with TRBD1. In germline, CDR1 is SGHAT, CDR2 FQDESV (reference sequence). Unmatched junction bases numbered 6, after V lost 1 base and J lost 4 bases. CDR3 length equals 15 residues. The CDR3 sequence: CASSLGGQGVYEQYF. The CDR3 DNA reads as TGTGCCAGCAGCTTAGGCGGACAGGGTGTTTACGAGCAGTACTTC.

This clone was seen a single time. The chain has TRBV15 and TRBJ1-5; 8 nucleotides line up with TRBD1. V gave up 5 bases and J gave up 7 bases; unmatched junction bases: 7. The germline V gene encodes CDR1 LNHNV and CDR2 YYDKDF (reference sequence). CDR3 size: 14 residues. This CDR3 is CATSRQTGAQPQHF. The CDR3 DNA sequence: TGTGCCACCAGCCGTCAGACAGGGGCGCAGCCCCAGCATTTT. Using reference TRBV15 and TRBJ1-5 for the parts outside the CDR3, the full variable domain is DAMVIQNPRYQVTQFGKPVTLSCSQTLNHNVMYWYQQKSSQAPKLLFHYYDKDFNNEADTPDNFQSRRPNTSFCFLDIRSPGLGDTAMYLCATSRQTGAQPQHFGDGTRLSIL.

This chain connects TRBV11-1 to TRBJ2-1; 9 nucleotides line up with TRBD1. The CDR3 totals 16 residues. In germline, CDR1 is SGHAT, CDR2 FQDESV (reference sequence). Trimming removed 5 bases from V and 0 bases from J; junction bases left unmatched: 5. The CDR3 loop is CASSPNRGLSYNEQFF. CDR3 coding DNA: TGTGCCAGCAGCCCGAACAGGGGGCTCTCCTACAATGAGCAGTTCTTC.

The CDR3 DNA is TGCAGCGTTGTAACGCCGAGCTCTGGAAACACCATATATTTT. Its protein product is CSVVTPSSGNTIYF. The V call is TRBV29-1, the J call TRBJ1-3; D is ambiguous. Germline V gene sequence: CDR1 SQVTM, CDR2 ANQGSEA. The CDR3 is 14 amino acids. The V end lost 4 bases, the J end lost 0 bases, and 10 bases lay between the germline ends.

J is TRBJ1-2 and V is TRBV24-1; 7 positions agree with TRBD1. Looked up from germline, CDR1 is KGHDR and CDR2 is SFDVKD. J was trimmed by 7 bases and V by 3 bases; bases with no gene match: 7. The CDR3 totals 14 residues. The CDR3 region has the DNA TGTGCCACCAGTGATCCTACGACAGGGCTTGGCTACACCTTC. Protein sequence: CATSDPTTGLGYTF.

This clone was found once. The gene calls are TRBV7-8 and TRBJ1-2; 9 bases fit TRBD1. With 6 bases clipped from V and 0 bases from J, the junction kept 8 bases outside the gene matches. The germline gives CDR1 SGHVS, CDR2 FQNEAQ. This CDR3 region has 16 residues. This chain's CDR3 is CASSSGQGIPNYGYTF. CDR3 nucleotide sequence: TGTGCCAGCAGTTCAGGACAGGGGATACCTAACTATGGCTACACCTTC.

This rearrangement joins TRBV5-6 to TRBJ2-5; perhaps TRBD1 as D (6 bases). V was trimmed by 4 bases and J by 5 bases, leaving 12 bases between them. CDR3 length: 13 amino acids. From germline, CDR1 is SGHDT and CDR2 YYEEEE. In DNA form, the CDR3 reads TGTGCCAGCAGCATTAGGGGGTCGGAGACCCAGTACTTC. Amino acid sequence: CASSIRGSETQYF.

This chain uses TRBV4-1 with TRBJ1-2, with unresolved D. The CDR3 contains 14 residues. CDR1 and CDR2 (germline): MGHRA, YSYEKL. V lost 0 bases, J lost 7 bases, and 12 bases lay in between. The CDR3 is CASSQDSGLVGYTF. The CDR3 DNA reads as TGCGCCAGCAGCCAAGATTCGGGGTTGGTTGGCTACACCTTC.

This chain connects TRBV15 to TRBJ1-3; D not resolved. V shed 1 base and J shed 0 bases, with 7 bases lying between them. The germline V gene encodes CDR1 LNHNV and CDR2 YYDKDF (reference sequence). The CDR3 length is 15 residues. The CDR3 loop is CATSRARGSGNTIYF. The CDR3 region has the DNA TGTGCCACCAGCAGAGCTCGAGGCTCTGGAAACACCATATATTTT.